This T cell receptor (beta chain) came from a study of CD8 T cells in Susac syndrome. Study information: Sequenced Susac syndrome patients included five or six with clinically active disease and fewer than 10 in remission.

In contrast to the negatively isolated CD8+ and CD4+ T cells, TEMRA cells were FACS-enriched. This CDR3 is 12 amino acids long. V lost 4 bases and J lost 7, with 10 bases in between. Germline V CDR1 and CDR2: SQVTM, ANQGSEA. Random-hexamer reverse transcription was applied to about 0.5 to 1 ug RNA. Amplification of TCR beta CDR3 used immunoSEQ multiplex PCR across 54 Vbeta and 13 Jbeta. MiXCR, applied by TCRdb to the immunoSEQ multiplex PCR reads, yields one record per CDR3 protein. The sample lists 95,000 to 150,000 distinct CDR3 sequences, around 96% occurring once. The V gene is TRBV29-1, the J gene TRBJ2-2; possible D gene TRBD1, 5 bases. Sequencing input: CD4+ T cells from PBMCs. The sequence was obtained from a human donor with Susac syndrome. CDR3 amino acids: CSVVSGNGELFF. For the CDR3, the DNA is TGCAGCGTTGTTTCAGGGAACGGGGAGCTGTTTTTT.